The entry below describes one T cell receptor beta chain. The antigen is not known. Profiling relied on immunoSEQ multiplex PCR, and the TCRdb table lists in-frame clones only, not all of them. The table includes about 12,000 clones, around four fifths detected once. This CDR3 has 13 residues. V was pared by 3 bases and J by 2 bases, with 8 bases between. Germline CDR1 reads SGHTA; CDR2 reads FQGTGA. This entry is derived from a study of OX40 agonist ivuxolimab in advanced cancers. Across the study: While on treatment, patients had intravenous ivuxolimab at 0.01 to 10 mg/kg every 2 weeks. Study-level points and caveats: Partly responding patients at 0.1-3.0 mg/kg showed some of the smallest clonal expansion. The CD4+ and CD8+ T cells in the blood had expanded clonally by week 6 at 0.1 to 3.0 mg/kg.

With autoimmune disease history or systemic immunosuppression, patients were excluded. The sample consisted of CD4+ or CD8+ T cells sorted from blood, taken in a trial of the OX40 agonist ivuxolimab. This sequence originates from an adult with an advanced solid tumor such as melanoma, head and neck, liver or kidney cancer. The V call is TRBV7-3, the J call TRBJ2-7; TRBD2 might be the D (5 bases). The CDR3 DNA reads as TGTGCCAGCAGCTTCGGGGAAACCTACGAGCAGTACTTC. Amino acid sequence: CASSFGETYEQYF. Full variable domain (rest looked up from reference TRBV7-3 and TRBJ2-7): GAGVSQTPSNKVTEKGKYVELRCDPISGHTALYWYRQSLGQGPEFLIYFQGTGAADDSGLPNDRFFAVRPEGSVSTLKIQRTERGDSAVYLCASSFGETYEQYFGPGTRLTVT.